The 3 T cell receptor beta chains below were found in one sample sequenced in a study of cytomegalovirus exposure and HLA in healthy donors. Vbeta (60) and Jbeta (13) primers were used in the PCR. Some clones are missing from TCRdb's copy, which holds only in-frame ones; the method was immunoSEQ multiplex PCR. The sample yields under 200,000 clones, over 75% seen once. The sequenced material came from PBMCs. These TCRs come from a woman aged 45 to 65 in good health and CMV-seronegative.

This chain joins TRBV30 and TRBJ2-2; D is possibly TRBD2 (6 bases). Per the germline V gene, CDR1 is GTSNPN and CDR2 is SVGIG (reference sequence). This CDR3 is built from 13 residues. V lost 2 bases and J lost 4, with 8 bases in between. The CDR3 protein is CAWSPTSTGELFF. CDR3 coding DNA: TGTGCCTGGAGTCCGACTAGCACCGGGGAGCTGTTTTTT.

The chain uses TRBV5-1 and TRBJ2-3, with 10 nucleotides matching TRBD1. V shed 4 bases, J shed 4 bases, and the junction held 3 bases outside the gene matches. Germline loops: CDR1 SGHRS, CDR2 YFSETQ. This CDR3 comprises 14 residues. The CDR3 is CASSPGQGPDTQYF. CDR3 nucleotides: TGCGCCAGCAGCCCGGGACAGGGGCCAGATACGCAGTATTTT.

This chain uses TRBV7-9 with TRBJ1-4; D perhaps matches TRBD1 (6 bases). CDR3 size: 16 residues. Germline loops: CDR1 SEHNR, CDR2 FQNEAQ (reference sequence). Deletions cut 4 bases from V and 4 bases from J, with 16 bases between. The CDR3 is CASSSLTGSNNEKLFF. In nucleotides, the CDR3 is TGTGCCAGCAGCTCGCTAACAGGGTCTAATAATGAAAAACTGTTTTTT.